This TCR beta chain was found in a study of CXCR3-negative and CXCR3-positive naive CD8 T cells (dated by TCRdb to the late 2010s). The study in broad terms: In total, some 140 million TRB reads were obtained, which works out to roughly 1.5 +/- 0.3 million reads per library. Diversity and physicochemical repertoire analyses covered roughly ten donors pooled from two independent experiments. Naive subsets from about 5 donors and memory cells from 3 donors were included in the TRBV-TRBJ cluster analysis. The full study reports these points: Freshly isolated PBMCs were used for most assays because CXCR3 expression went down partially after cryopreservation. Similar TRBV-TRBJ usage was shown by naive CXCR3-negative and CXCR3-positive cells from the same donor, whereas distinct patterns were shown by memory cells. Surface CD5, linked to self-reactivity in mice, was comparable between naive subsets; TCR interaction strength was therefore also inferred from TRB CDR3 physicochemical properties. Repertoire diversity was comparably high in both naive subsets but much lower in memory CD8+ T cells. Compared with CXCR3-negative naive cells, CXCR3-positive naive cells had TRB CDR3s with higher hydrophobicity (lower Kidera factor 4), lower energy, and higher strength and volume indices.

Each CD8+ T cell subset was flow-sorted in triplicate, and approximately 280,000 cells per subset were placed directly into RLT lysis buffer. Naive CD8+ T cells were defined stringently as CD45RO-CCR7+CD27+CD95- to exclude memory contaminants. Peripheral blood mononuclear cells were isolated from buffy coats by standard density gradient centrifugation. Naive CXCR3-negative and CXCR3-positive CD8+ T cells were flow-sorted on a FACSAria III. An RNeasy Mini Kit was used to extract total RNA from the sorted cells. Comment on this clonotype: The antigen it binds to is not known.

Taken from cysteine to phenylalanine, the CDR3 has 13 residues. Nucleotide data are not available. Reading the germline V gene gives CDR1 SGHVS and CDR2 FNYEAQ. The instrument given in TCRdb is NextSeq 550. The Human TCR Profiling Kit (MiLaboratory) was used to make UMI-labeled 5' RACE TRB cDNA libraries. The full amount of extracted RNA was used for cDNA synthesis, and the full amount of resulting cDNA was used for PCR amplification. The libraries were made side by side, with each library going through the same number of PCR cycles. In the source study's methods: With a minimum of two reads required per UMI, MIGEC and MiXCR pulled out about 52,000 +/- 9,100 unique UMI-labeled TRB cDNA molecules from each library. An average of approximately 40,000 +/- 10,000 functional in-frame TRB CDR3 nucleotide clonotypes without stop codons was found per library. After each sample was downsampled to 5000 UMI-labeled TRB molecules, VDJtools was used to calculate diversity metrics such as normalized Shannon-Wiener and Chao1. VDJtools was used to calculate clonotype-size-weighted physicochemical properties of the central five CDR3 residues, namely interaction energy, strength, volume and Kidera factor 4. TCRdb reprocessed the reads, and each CDR3 protein sequence is entered once, without DNA. The V and J calls shown here were made by TCRdb, not taken from the authors' results. The sample table gives about 89,000 distinct CDR3 sequences. The ten largest clones take up roughly 0.48% of the sample.

Material for sequencing was naive CXCR3+ CD8+ T cells from blood. The cell subset or site label on this specimen signifies: CD45RO-CCR7+CD27+CD95- naive CD8+ T cells expressing CXCR3 (TNR3+). The rearranged segments are TRBV7-6 and TRBJ2-7. The receptor was derived from a human donor in good health. Some clones in this sample may be carry-over from other donors' samples. This receptor carries the CDR3 CASAKTGSYEQYF.